These 30 T cell receptor beta chains were sequenced from one sample in a study of vaccination and CD4 T cells after COVID-19. Cultured CD4+ T cell DNA was sequenced using the Oncomine TCR Beta short-read assay. TCRdb re-analysed the PCR reads in MiXCR, keeping a single row per CDR3 protein. The sample lists about 15,000 distinct CDR3 sequences; roughly 54% were seen once. The treatment was: 10-day PBMC culture with coronavirus spike peptide pools or control peptides (ViraFEST assay). No antigen has been identified for these receptors. The sample consisted of CD4+ T cells from blood, cultured in vitro. Source of these receptors: a human donor who had recovered from COVID-19.

The rearrangement links TRBV28 to TRBJ1-5; 7 nucleotides match TRBD1. This CDR3 is 16 amino acids long. Germline CDR1 and CDR2: MDHEN and SYDVKM. Trimming at V came to 6 bases and at J to 6 bases, leaving 14 bases not matched to a gene. The CDR3 protein is CASRSSPAGGSQPQHF. Written as DNA, the CDR3 is TGTGCCAGCAGATCGTCCCCGGCAGGGGGATCTCAGCCCCAGCATTTT.

A few counts support this clonotype. The rearrangement joins TRBV20-1 to TRBJ1-2, with unresolved D. There are 12 residues in the CDR3. Trimming removed 4 bases at V and 5 bases at J, with 11 bases between. From germline, CDR1 is DFQATT and CDR2 SNEGSKA (reference sequence). For the CDR3, the DNA is TGCAGTGCTAACACCATCCAGTATGGCTACACCTTC. Protein sequence: CSANTIQYGYTF.

This sequence joins TRBV11-2 and TRBJ1-2; D is perhaps TRBD1 (6 bases). CDR3 length: 15 amino acids. Germline V lookup: CDR1 SGHAT, CDR2 FQNNGV. Trimming stripped 1 base from V and 7 bases from J, with 16 bases between. This chain's CDR3 is CASSLGFRGELGYTF. For the CDR3, the DNA is TGTGCCAGCAGCTTAGGGTTTAGGGGGGAACTTGGCTACACCTTC.

The rearrangement uses TRBV11-3 and TRBJ1-6; 9 nucleotides agree with TRBD1. This CDR3 region has 17 residues. Germline V gene data show CDR1 as SGHNT and CDR2 as YENEEA. V gave up 3 bases and J gave up 6 bases; unmatched junction bases: 9. The CDR3 here is CASSFGDRDRVNSPLHF. For the CDR3, the DNA is TGTGCCAGCAGCTTCGGCGACCGGGACAGGGTTAATTCACCCCTCCACTTT.

Only a few counts were recorded for this clonotype. This chain connects TRBV20-1 to TRBJ1-5; the D is unclear. The CDR3 spans 13 residues. Per the germline V gene, CDR1 is DFQATT and CDR2 is SNEGSKA (reference sequence). V shed 0 bases and J shed 9 bases, with 12 bases lying between them. The DNA of the CDR3 is TGCAGTGCTAGAGAAGGATCTAAAGGGCCCCAGCATTTT. The encoded protein is CSAREGSKGPQHF.

This rearrangement joins TRBV10-3 to TRBJ1-5, with D perhaps TRBD1 (5 bases). Trimming cost V 0 bases and J 3 bases, with 15 bases left between them. CDR1 is ENHRY, CDR2 SYGVKD, per germline. This CDR3 spans 17 amino acids. The CDR3: CAISESMRQGINQPQHF. The DNA of the CDR3 is TGTGCCATCAGTGAGTCAATGAGGCAGGGTATCAATCAGCCCCAGCATTTT.

In its sample, this clonotype was seen a few times. The chain joins TRBV5-4 to TRBJ1-6; TRBD1 aligns across 7 bases. The ends lost 4 bases at V and 7 bases at J; junction bases unmatched: 5. The CDR3 runs 14 residues. Germline-derived CDR1 and CDR2 are SGHNT and YYREEE (reference sequence). CDR3 nucleotides: TGTGCCAGCAGCGCCGGGACAGCAAATTCACCCCTCCACTTT. As protein: CASSAGTANSPLHF. The full variable domain, completed using reference TRBV5-4 and TRBJ1-6, is ETGVTQSPTHLIKTRGQQVTLRCSSQSGHNTVSWYQQALGQGPQFIFQYYREEENGRGNFPPRFSGLQFPNYSSELNVNALELDDSALYLCASSAGTANSPLHFGNGTRLTVT.

This clonotype occurred a few times. This chain links TRBV27 with TRBJ2-2; TRBD2 matches at 8 bases. The CDR3 runs 13 residues. Germline V gene sequence: CDR1 MNHEY, CDR2 SMNVEV (reference sequence). V dropped 10 bases and J dropped 4; count of bases not matched to a gene: 5. CDR3 nucleotide sequence: TGTGCCACCGGGACTAGGGGCACCGGGGAGCTGTTTTTT. This translates into CATGTRGTGELFF.

This clonotype was seen just once. The chain has TRBV5-1 and TRBJ1-2, with D perhaps matching TRBD1 (5 bases). The CDR3 is made up of 14 amino acids. With 0 bases removed from V and 4 bases from J, the gap between germline ends came to 10 bases. Germline V gene data show CDR1 as SGHRS and CDR2 as YFSETQ. The CDR3 nucleotides are TGCGCCAGCAGCTTGGAGGGGTCGGGCTATGGCTACACCTTC. It specifies CASSLEGSGYGYTF. Drawing the rest from reference TRBV5-1 and TRBJ1-2, the complete variable domain is KAGVTQTPRYLIKTRGQQVTLSCSPISGHRSVSWYQQTPGQGLQFLFEYFSETQRNKGNFPGRFSGRQFSNSRSEMNVSTLELGDSALYLCASSLEGSGYGYTFGSGTRLTVV.

The chain combines TRBV10-1 with TRBJ2-7; 7 positions match TRBD2. CDR1 is WNHNN, CDR2 SYGVQD, per germline (reference sequence). This CDR3 region has 16 residues. The V segment lost 0 bases and the J segment 7 bases; nucleotides outside the gene matches: 12. This chain's CDR3 is CASSESSNIGLGEQYF. Here the CDR3 DNA reads TGCGCCAGCAGTGAGTCGTCGAACATCGGACTAGGGGAGCAGTACTTC.

The J gene is TRBJ1-1, the V gene TRBV7-9; D remains unclear. V dropped 5 bases and J dropped 4 bases, with 5 bases sitting between them. Germline V gene sequence: CDR1 SEHNR, CDR2 FQNEAQ (reference sequence). The CDR3 covers 11 residues. The CDR3 protein is CASSLSTEAFF. In nucleotides, the CDR3 is TGTGCCAGCAGCCTGAGCACTGAAGCTTTCTTT.

The rearrangement uses TRBV24-1 and TRBJ2-3; 9 bases fit TRBD2. The CDR3 length is 15 residues. J gave up 1 base and V 4 bases, and 2 bases lay outside the gene matches. Germline V gene lookup returns CDR1 KGHDR and CDR2 SFDVKD. The CDR3 region is CATSDPSGGTDTQYF. The CDR3 coding sequence is TGTGCCACCAGTGACCCTAGCGGGGGCACAGATACGCAGTATTTT.

V usage is TRBV27 and J usage is TRBJ1-5; D not resolved. V lost 0 bases and J lost 7, with 16 bases in between. Germline V gene sequence: CDR1 MNHEY, CDR2 SMNVEV (reference sequence). The CDR3 totals 16 residues. In nucleotides, the CDR3 is TGTGCCAGCAGTTTATCTCGACGGCTCGATAGCCAGCCCCAGCATTTT. Amino acid sequence: CASSLSRRLDSQPQHF.

The chain carries TRBV24-1 and TRBJ1-1; D may be TRBD1 (6 bases). CDR3 length equals 13 residues. Trimming shortened V by 8 bases and J by 4 bases, and 13 bases separated the two germline ends. Germline V lookup: CDR1 KGHDR, CDR2 SFDVKD. The CDR3 DNA reads TGTGCCACCACCGCTAAGGGGGGCACTGAAGCTTTCTTT. Translation: CATTAKGGTEAFF.

The chain links TRBV20-1 to TRBJ2-3; TRBD2 agrees at 12 bases. V shed 8 bases and J 7 bases; nucleotides not matched to a gene: 7. Per the germline V gene, CDR1 is DFQATT and CDR2 is SNEGSKA (reference sequence). CDR3 length: 13 residues. The CDR3 reads CSYRTSGTNTQYF. In DNA, the CDR3 is TGCAGTTACCGGACTAGCGGGACAAATACGCAGTATTTT.

This clonotype was picked up a small number of times. The J gene is TRBJ1-1, the V gene TRBV7-8; 8 nucleotides match TRBD1. This CDR3 comprises 15 residues. The germline V gene encodes CDR1 SGHVS and CDR2 FQNEAQ. The ends lost 5 bases at V and 4 bases at J; junction bases unmatched: 9. The CDR3 DNA reads TGTGCCAGCAGCCCTGACAGGGGATTGGGCACTGAAGCTTTCTTT. Protein product: CASSPDRGLGTEAFF.

This clonotype occurred a few times. The chain recombines TRBV6-1 with TRBJ1-1; 9 positions agree with TRBD1. V lost 6 bases, J lost 5 bases, and 16 bases stayed unmatched. Germline V gene lookup returns CDR1 MNHNS and CDR2 SASEGT. This CDR3 region has 17 residues. CDR3 region: CASSSTGGGDGSTEAFF. Written as DNA, the CDR3 is TGTGCCAGCAGCTCTACAGGGGGCGGGGATGGGTCTACTGAAGCTTTCTTT.

The rearrangement links TRBV7-2 to TRBJ2-7; 12 bases align to TRBD1. This CDR3 spans 14 amino acids. Germline V lookup: CDR1 SGHTA, CDR2 FQGNSA. The junction had 5 bases not matched to a gene; V was cut back by 5 bases and J by 6 bases. The CDR3 sequence is CASSQGQGAFEQYF. DNA for the CDR3: TGTGCCAGCAGCCAGGGACAGGGGGCTTTCGAGCAGTACTTC.

The CDR3 reads CSAAGGGLAGSEQYF. CDR3 DNA: TGCAGTGCGGCCGGGGGGGGACTAGCGGGAAGCGAGCAGTACTTC. The genes are TRBV20-1 and TRBJ2-7, with 13 bases that match TRBD2. CDR3 length: 15 residues. Germline assignment: CDR1 DFQATT and CDR2 SNEGSKA (reference sequence). J was trimmed by 6 bases and V by 6 bases; bases with no gene match: 11.

In its sample, this clonotype was seen a few times. This chain joins TRBV12-3 or TRBV12-4 and TRBJ2-7; D remains ambiguous. Trimming pared 0 bases from V and 1 base from J, leaving 16 bases between. This CDR3 contains 17 residues. Written as DNA, the CDR3 is TGTGCCAGCAGTTTAGCTAGAGGCGCCAAGGGTTCCTACGAGCAGTACTTC. As protein: CASSLARGAKGSYEQYF.

This clonotype was picked up a small number of times. The rearrangement joins TRBV20-1 to TRBJ1-2; D is unclear. There are 13 residues in the CDR3. Looked up from germline, CDR1 is DFQATT and CDR2 is SNEGSKA (reference sequence). Between the trimmed V and J ends, which lost 2 bases and 2 bases, there was a span of 9 bases. Here the CDR3 DNA reads TGCAGTGCTAGACCGAGTCTGAACTATGGCTACACCTTC. Encoded protein: CSARPSLNYGYTF.

The chain links TRBV7-2 to TRBJ1-6, with a possible D match to TRBD1 (6 bases). With 6 bases removed from V and 7 bases from J, the gap between germline ends came to 13 bases. Per the germline V gene, CDR1 is SGHTA and CDR2 is FQGNSA. This CDR3 comprises 14 residues. The CDR3 here is CASSLGQQNSPLHF. DNA of the CDR3: TGTGCCAGCAGTCTGGGACAACAGAATTCACCCCTCCACTTT.

The genes are TRBV5-4 and TRBJ1-2; D ambiguous. Trimming shortened V by 7 bases and J by 8 bases, and 12 bases separated the two germline ends. Germline loops: CDR1 SGHNT, CDR2 YYREEE (reference sequence). The CDR3 sequence is 11 residues long. This CDR3 reads CASSAFGGYTF. The CDR3 DNA reads as TGTGCCAGCTCAGCTTTCGGGGGCTACACCTTC.

This clonotype was detected only once. The chain employs TRBV20-1 and TRBJ1-1; D might be TRBD1 (5 bases). Germline V gene lookup returns CDR1 DFQATT and CDR2 SNEGSKA (reference sequence). Trimming stripped 6 bases from V and 1 base from J, with 12 bases between. This CDR3 is 13 amino acids long. The CDR3 DNA reads as TGCAGTGCCAGGGCCTCCCGGAACACTGAAGCTTTCTTT. It is translated as CSARASRNTEAFF.

The table lists this clonotype with a count of one. The genes are TRBV20-1 and TRBJ1-1; TRBD1 might be the D (5 bases). The CDR3 spans 13 residues. V was pared by 3 bases and J by 1 base, with 9 bases between. The germline V gene encodes CDR1 DFQATT and CDR2 SNEGSKA (reference sequence). The DNA for the CDR3 is TGCAGTGCTAGGAGAAGGGGGAACACTGAAGCTTTCTTT. Residues: CSARRRGNTEAFF.

J is TRBJ1-6 and V is TRBV2; TRBD1 agrees at 7 bases. CDR1 is SNHLY and CDR2 is FYNNEI in the germline V gene. CDR3 length equals 16 residues. The trim removed 4 bases at V and 0 bases at J, leaving 3 bases unmatched. The CDR3 nucleotides read TGTGCCAGCAGTGTGGACAGGAGCTCCTATAATTCACCCCTCCACTTT. It is translated as CASSVDRSSYNSPLHF.

The gene calls are TRBV2 and TRBJ2-6; 7 bases are a match to TRBD1. V trimming: 5 bases; J trimming: 0 bases; junction bases outside the gene matches: 4. Germline V lookup: CDR1 SNHLY, CDR2 FYNNEI. There are 16 residues in the CDR3. DNA of the CDR3: TGTGCCAGCAGTTGGGACAGCCACTCTGGGGCCAACGTCCTGACTTTC. This sequence encodes CASSWDSHSGANVLTF.

This clonotype has only a few counts. The chain carries TRBV6-2 or TRBV6-3 and TRBJ1-2, with D hard to call. Germline-derived CDR1 and CDR2 are MNHEY and SVGEGT. The CDR3 contains 15 residues. The V gene lost 4 bases and the J gene lost 6 bases, with 18 bases spanning the gap. The CDR3 region has the DNA TGTGCCAGCAGTTTGTTGGCCTTGCGGGGTCATGGCTACACCTTC. Translated: CASSLLALRGHGYTF.

The chain carries TRBV7-2 and TRBJ2-7; the D gene is possibly TRBD2 (6 bases). Germline CDR1 SGHTA, CDR2 FQGNSA. V was trimmed by 2 bases and J by 0 bases, leaving 17 bases between them. The CDR3 runs to 17 residues. The CDR3 here is CASSLSSWRETSYEQYF. CDR3 sequence (DNA): TGTGCCAGCAGCTTATCCAGTTGGCGGGAAACCTCCTACGAGCAGTACTTC.

The chain joins TRBV29-1 to TRBJ1-5, with 9 bases identical to TRBD1. CDR1 and CDR2 (germline): SQVTM, ANQGSEA. This CDR3 is built from 13 residues. V gave up 7 bases and J gave up 7 bases; unmatched junction bases: 8. CDR3 loop: CSAETGGGQPQHF. CDR3 coding DNA: TGCAGCGCCGAGACAGGGGGAGGCCAGCCCCAGCATTTT.